Listed below are T cell receptor beta chains from one sample, sequenced in a study of T cells in Graves' hyperthyroidism and ophthalmopathy. TCRdb called the multiplex PCR reads again in MiXCR, with one record for every CDR3 protein. Of some 570,000 distinct CDR3 sequences in the sample, 13% to 15% were seen once. The specimen was blood. The source of these receptors is a young woman with Graves' ophthalmopathy. Both conserved end residues are part of each CDR3. The D gene is left open where the match is weak. Only some rows state a clone size, as once, few, many or a class for expanded clones.

many | TRBJ1-1 | TRBD1 | TRBV9 | CASSVAGTEARGEAFF | TGTGCCAGCAGCGTAGCCGGGACAGAGGCAAGAGGAGAAGCTTTCTTT
many | TRBJ1-1 | . | TRBV7-8 | CASSLKFEYTEAFF | TGTGCCAGCAGCTTAAAGTTCGAGTACACTGAAGCTTTCTTT
. | TRBJ2-1 | . | TRBV7-2 | CASSRLIRRTQRTYNEQFF | TGTGCCAGCAGCCGTCTTATCCGCCGGACCCAGCGAACCTACAATGAGCAGTTCTTC
many | TRBJ2-3 | TRBD1 | TRBV12-3/TRBV12-4 | CASSFGTDSTDTQYF | TGTGCCAGCAGTTTCGGGACAGACAGCACAGATACGCAGTATTTT
. | TRBJ2-1 | TRBD1 | TRBV7-3 | CASSLTVTGVKDEQFF | TGTGCCAGCAGCTTAACGGTTACAGGGGTTAAGGATGAGCAGTTCTTC
few | TRBJ1-2 | TRBD1 | TRBV29-1 | CSVDKLDRAATPYTF | TGCAGCGTTGATAAACTCGACAGGGCCGCAACTCCTTACACCTTC
. | TRBJ1-6 | TRBD1 | TRBV5-1 | CASRKEHQGGSPLHF | TGCGCCAGCAGAAAGGAACACCAAGGGGGCTCACCCCTCCACTTT
many | TRBJ2-5 | TRBD1 | TRBV20-1 | CSASSGGETQYF | TGCAGTGCTAGTTCAGGGGGAGAGACCCAGTACTTC
. | TRBJ1-2 | TRBD1 | TRBV28 | CASSLHGYTGGGGYTF | TGTGCCAGCAGTCTACACGGGTACACAGGGGGCGGTGGCTACACCTTC
. | TRBJ2-1 | . | TRBV28 | CASSQTPSRGLVNEQFF | TGCGCCAGCAGCCAAACCCCCAGTAGGGGTTTGGTCAATGAGCAGTTCTTC
many | TRBJ1-5 | . | TRBV2 | CACSDIGNQPQHF | TGTGCCTGTTCAGATATCGGGAATCAGCCCCAGCATTTT
. | TRBJ1-1 | TRBD1 | TRBV29-1 | CSDIPQGAGTEAFF | TGCAGCGACATTCCACAGGGGGCTGGGACTGAAGCTTTCTTT
many | TRBJ2-7 | . | TRBV7-2 | CASSPRSGLSEQYF | TGTGCCAGCAGCCCGCGGTCAGGCCTAAGCGAGCAGTACTTC
few | TRBJ2-7 | . | TRBV14 | CASSQPSVPYEQYF | TGTGCCAGCAGCCAGCCTTCAGTTCCCTACGAGCAGTACTTC
many | TRBJ2-7 | . | TRBV28 | CASSLWGESSYEQYF | TGTGCCAGCAGTTTATGGGGGGAGAGCTCCTACGAGCAGTACTTC
many | TRBJ1-4 | . | TRBV11-1 | CASSSVLMNEKLFF | TGTGCCAGCAGCTCGGTACTGATGAATGAAAAACTGTTTTTT
many | TRBJ2-7 | TRBD2 | TRBV27 | CASSSSGSLNEQYF | TGTGCCAGCAGCTCTAGCGGGAGTTTGAACGAGCAGTACTTC
few | TRBJ2-1 | . | TRBV15 | CATSRDSARPSSYNEQFF | TGTGCCACCAGCAGAGATTCGGCGAGACCGAGCTCCTACAATGAGCAGTTCTTC
many | TRBJ2-2 | TRBD1 | TRBV27 | CASSQGTGVTGELFF | TGTGCCAGCAGTCAGGGGACAGGTGTTACCGGGGAGCTGTTTTTT
many | TRBJ2-5 | TRBD2 | TRBV12-3/TRBV12-4 | CASLEGLADQETQYF | TGTGCCAGCCTTGAAGGACTAGCGGATCAAGAGACCCAGTACTTC
. | TRBJ2-1 | TRBD2 | TRBV5-6 | CASSLGLAETYNEQFF | TGTGCCAGCAGCTTGGGACTAGCGGAAACTTACAATGAGCAGTTCTTC
many | TRBJ2-7 | TRBD1 | TRBV20-1 | CSARVVGQGYEQYF | TGCAGTGCTAGAGTAGTCGGACAGGGCTACGAGCAGTACTTC
many | TRBJ2-1 | . | TRBV30 | CAWTAGDEQFF | TGTGCCTGGACGGCAGGGGATGAGCAGTTCTTC
few | TRBJ1-5 | . | TRBV5-6 | CASSFQASQPQHF | TGTGCCAGCAGCTTTCAAGCCTCTCAGCCCCAGCATTTT
. | TRBJ1-5 | . | TRBV15 | CATSGIRIHSNQPQHF | TGTGCCACCAGCGGGATCAGAATCCATAGCAATCAGCCCCAGCATTTT
many | TRBJ2-5 | TRBD1 | TRBV5-5 | CASSTRGLGRETQYF | TGTGCCAGCAGCACCAGGGGGCTGGGTAGAGAGACCCAGTACTTC
. | TRBJ1-6 | TRBD1 | TRBV10-2 | CASSVQGVDSPLHF | TGCGCCAGCAGTGTACAGGGGGTAGATTCACCCCTCCACTTT
few | TRBJ1-3 | TRBD1 | TRBV27 | CASSSRQGGVAGNTIYF | TGTGCCAGCAGTTCGCGACAGGGGGGAGTTGCTGGAAACACCATATATTTT
many | TRBJ2-7 | TRBD2 | TRBV6-1 | CASATEASGSYEQYF | TGTGCCAGCGCCACAGAGGCTAGCGGGAGTTACGAGCAGTACTTC
. | TRBJ1-1 | TRBD1 | TRBV19 | CATDRTGIRREAFF | TGTGCCACCGACCGGACAGGGATAAGGCGTGAAGCTTTCTTT
. | TRBJ2-3 | . | TRBV9 | CASSVVGGATSTDTQYF | TGTGCCAGCAGCGTAGTAGGAGGGGCGACTAGCACAGATACGCAGTATTTT
many | TRBJ2-1 | . | TRBV20-1 | CSARGQPSYNEQFF | TGCAGTGCTAGAGGGCAGCCCTCCTACAATGAGCAGTTCTTC
. | TRBJ2-5 | . | TRBV11-2 | CASSFYREGRETQYF | TGTGCCAGCAGCTTCTACAGGGAGGGGAGAGAGACCCAGTACTTC
many | TRBJ1-1 | . | TRBV11-2 | CASSLDRASRSEAFF | TGTGCCAGCAGCTTAGATCGCGCCAGTCGTTCTGAAGCTTTCTTT
many | TRBJ1-2 | TRBD1 | TRBV6-2/TRBV6-3 | CASSPDRVGYTF | TGTGCCAGCAGCCCGGACAGGGTTGGCTACACCTTC
many | TRBJ2-1 | TRBD2 | TRBV27 | CASSSTYRRTSGRVVFYNEQFF | TGTGCCAGCAGTTCAACATACCGTAGGACTAGCGGGAGGGTAGTTTTCTACAATGAGCAGTTCTTC
many | TRBJ1-1 | . | TRBV4-3 | CASSHTGPNTEAFF | TGCGCCAGCAGCCATACTGGCCCGAACACTGAAGCTTTCTTT
few | TRBJ2-7 | . | TRBV13 | CASGAPGGAYEQYF | TGTGCCAGCGGAGCTCCAGGGGGGGCCTACGAGCAGTACTTC
few | TRBJ2-1 | . | TRBV28 | CASSRVDYHNEQFF | TGTGCCAGCAGTAGAGTCGACTACCACAATGAGCAGTTCTTC
. | TRBJ1-1 | . | TRBV6-2/TRBV6-3 | CASSYSIVWDKSNAEAFF | TGTGCCAGCAGTTACTCTATAGTCTGGGACAAGTCAAACGCTGAAGCTTTCTTT
many | TRBJ2-3 | . | TRBV2 | CASSRLWGTDTQYF | TGTGCCAGCTCGCGGCTGTGGGGCACAGATACGCAGTATTTT
. | TRBJ1-5 | TRBD1 | TRBV30 | CAWTGGKNQPQHF | TGTGCCTGGACAGGGGGCAAAAATCAGCCCCAGCATTTT
few | TRBJ2-5 | . | TRBV7-9 | CASSLYIQETQYF | TGTGCCAGCAGCTTATACATCCAAGAGACCCAGTACTTC
. | TRBJ1-5 | . | TRBV5-6 | CASNLGTGLNQPQHF | TGTGCCAGCAACTTAGGAACAGGGCTCAATCAGCCCCAGCATTTT
. | TRBJ2-7 | . | TRBV4-1 | CASSPLSGANYEQYF | TGCGCCAGCAGCCCCCTCTCAGGGGCAAACTACGAGCAGTACTTC
many | TRBJ2-1 | . | TRBV2 | CASSVIQGNNEQFF | TGTGCCAGCAGTGTGATACAGGGTAACAATGAGCAGTTCTTC
few | TRBJ2-2 | . | TRBV25-1 | CASSLRLQNTGELFF | TGTGCCAGCAGTCTCCGCCTCCAAAACACCGGGGAGCTGTTTTTT